This TCR beta chain stems from a study of T cell responses to AZD1222 COVID-19 vaccine. Researchers grouped second doses given at about 4 or about 12 weeks into one pool. As to this clone: What it binds is unknown. Mismatch with germline at one junction end may stem from a read error.

The CDR3 has 18 amino acids. In germline, CDR1 is SSHAT, CDR2 FNYEAQ (reference sequence). TCRdb's table, derived via immunoSEQ multiplex PCR, lists solely in-frame clones and lacks some. The sample lists about 160,000 clones; 90% to 95% were seen once. General study results and limits: Nearly half of spike-specific TCRs reportedly go after variant regions that carry no mutations.

This chain joins TRBV7-7 and TRBJ2-1, with TRBD2 matching over 11 bases. The sequence was obtained from an adult who received the AZD1222 COVID-19 vaccine. This specimen consisted of peripheral blood, obtained 28 days after the second AZD1222 dose. The CDR3 spells CASSLAEQGLAEAYEQFF. Here the CDR3 DNA reads TGTGCTAGCAGCTTAGCAGAACAGGGACTAGCGGAGGCATATGAGCAGTTCTTC. Together with reference TRBV7-7 and TRBJ2-1, the CDR3 gives the full variable domain: GAGVSQSPRYKVTKRGQDVTLRCDPISSHATLYWYQQALGQGPEFLTYFNYEAQPDKSGLPSDRFSAERPEGSISTLTIQRTEQRDSAMYRCASSLAEQGLAEAYEQFFGPGTRLTVL.